Each of the 3 T cell receptor beta chains below was sequenced from the same sample in a study of control samples from healthy donors and cancer patients. Clones were read by immunoSEQ multiplex PCR, and TCRdb kept only the in-frame ones, dropping some. This sample has 130,000 to 150,000 clones; 80% to 95% occur once, and the top ten carry roughly 5.5%. Sequenced input: blood. These receptors all come from a man aged 18 to 35 in good health.

V gene TRBV6-4 combines with J gene TRBJ2-3, with unresolved D. CDR1 is MRHNA and CDR2 is SNTAGT in the germline V gene. Trimming shortened V by 0 bases and J by 0 bases, and 10 bases separated the two germline ends. The CDR3 runs 16 residues. For the CDR3, the DNA is TGTGCCAGCAGTGACTCCTACGGACCTAGCACAGATACGCAGTATTTT. It encodes CASSDSYGPSTDTQYF.

In nucleotides, the CDR3 is TGTGCCAGAAGACAGGGGGCCAAAAACATTCAGTACTTC. This sequence encodes CARRQGAKNIQYF. The chain couples TRBV27 to TRBJ2-4, with 8 bases aligning to TRBD1. J gave up 1 base and V 9 bases, and 2 bases lay outside the gene matches. Germline-derived CDR1 and CDR2 are MNHEY and SMNVEV (reference sequence). The CDR3 has 13 amino acids.

The chain recombines TRBV29-1 with TRBJ2-7; 8 nucleotides align to TRBD2. CDR1 SQVTM and CDR2 ANQGSEA come from the germline V gene. The CDR3 has 16 amino acids. Trimming took 6 bases from V and 0 from J; bases not matched to a gene: 13. The CDR3 spells CSVRGVTREASYEQYF. CDR3 nucleotide sequence: TGCAGCGTGAGGGGAGTCACGCGGGAGGCCTCCTACGAGCAGTACTTC.